These 24 T cell receptor beta chains were sequenced from one sample in a study of OX40 agonist ivuxolimab in advanced cancers. Only in-frame clones appear in the TCRdb table, and some are missing; sequencing was by immunoSEQ multiplex PCR. The sample holds around 60,000 clones; over 90% are singletons and the top ten take about 25%. This material consisted of CD4+ or CD8+ T cells sorted from blood, taken in a trial of the OX40 agonist ivuxolimab. These receptors came from an adult with an advanced solid tumor such as melanoma, head and neck, liver or kidney cancer.

The J gene is TRBJ2-7, the V gene TRBV7-2; TRBD1 matches 7 bases. The CDR3 loop spans 13 amino acids. The J segment lost 3 bases and the V segment lost 5 bases, leaving 4 bases of the junction unmatched. CDR1 and CDR2 (germline): SGHTA, FQGNSA. CDR3 residues: CASSAGTDYEQYF. The CDR3, as DNA: TGTGCCAGCAGCGCCGGGACAGACTACGAGCAGTACTTC.

The chain combines TRBV30 with TRBJ2-1; 7 bases map to TRBD1. J gave up 8 bases and V 7 bases, and 11 bases lay outside the gene matches. Germline CDR1 GTSNPN, CDR2 SVGIG (reference sequence). The CDR3 sequence is 13 residues long. The DNA for the CDR3 is TGTGCCTTCAAAGGGGGCCCGGGGCATGAGCAGTTCTTC. Protein product: CAFKGGPGHEQFF.

This chain uses TRBV7-6 with TRBJ2-7, with TRBD2 matching 8 bases. This CDR3 has 16 residues. Germline CDR1 reads SGHVS; CDR2 reads FNYEAQ. V dropped 1 base and J dropped 3; count of bases not matched to a gene: 8. Here the CDR3 DNA reads TGTGCCAGCAGCTTAGAAGCGGGACTAGTGGACTACGAGCAGTACTTC. It translates to CASSLEAGLVDYEQYF.

The chain employs TRBV9 and TRBJ2-7, with D tentatively TRBD1 (5 bases). The germline gives CDR1 SGDLS, CDR2 YYNGEE. This CDR3 is 15 amino acids long. The ends were cut back, 0 bases at V and 5 bases at J, with 15 bases in the middle. This CDR3 is CASSVEGRVSDEQYF. DNA of the CDR3: TGTGCCAGCAGCGTAGAGGGCAGGGTGTCCGACGAGCAGTACTTC.

This chain connects TRBV9 to TRBJ2-1; D is possibly TRBD2 (7 bases). Germline V gene data show CDR1 as SGDLS and CDR2 as YYNGEE. The V end lost 0 bases, the J end lost 8 bases, and 15 bases lay between the germline ends. The CDR3 has 15 amino acids. Here the CDR3 DNA reads TGTGCCAGCAGCGTAGTGGGAGGGGGTGACGATGAGCAGTTCTTC. Its protein is CASSVVGGGDDEQFF.

The chain employs TRBV4-1 and TRBJ2-7; D is ambiguous. The ends were cut back, 0 bases at V and 6 bases at J, with 12 bases in the middle. The CDR3 totals 14 residues. The germline gives CDR1 MGHRA, CDR2 YSYEKL. The CDR3 DNA reads as TGCGCCAGCAGCCAAGATTGGCGTCCTGGCGAGCAGTACTTC. Translation: CASSQDWRPGEQYF.

The rearrangement joins TRBV6-6 to TRBJ2-7, with D possibly matching TRBD2 (5 bases). CDR3 size: 12 residues. CDR1 is MNHNY and CDR2 is SVGAGI in the germline V gene (reference sequence). Deletions cut 5 bases from V and 6 bases from J, with 11 bases between. This CDR3 reads CASSIALGEQYF. The CDR3 DNA sequence: TGTGCCAGCAGTATAGCGCTCGGCGAGCAGTACTTC.

This chain joins TRBV27 and TRBJ2-1, with 14 bases identical to TRBD2. The V segment lost 4 bases and the J segment 6 bases; nucleotides outside the gene matches: 5. From germline, CDR1 is MNHEY and CDR2 SMNVEV (reference sequence). The CDR3 contains 16 residues. CDR3 sequence (DNA): TGTGCCAGCAGTTCAATGGGACTAGCGGGAGTCAATGAGCAGTTCTTC. Protein product: CASSSMGLAGVNEQFF.

The chain is built from TRBV12-5 and TRBJ2-7; D unresolved. Between the trimmed V and J ends, which lost 1 base and 3 bases, there was a span of 4 bases. This CDR3 contains 12 residues. The germline gives CDR1 LGHNT, CDR2 FRNRAP. CDR3 in amino acids: CASGLDLYEQYF. The DNA for the CDR3 is TGTGCTAGTGGTTTGGACCTCTACGAGCAGTACTTC.

The J gene is TRBJ2-1, the V gene TRBV4-1; D not certain. This CDR3 spans 12 amino acids. V was shortened by 0 bases and J by 8 bases, with 5 bases between the two germline ends. CDR1 is MGHRA and CDR2 is YSYEKL in the germline V gene. CDR3 sequence: CASSQDYYEQFF. The DNA of the CDR3 is TGCGCCAGCAGCCAAGATTATTATGAGCAGTTCTTC.

This clone was counted a single time. This chain joins TRBV27 and TRBJ2-7, with TRBD1 identical over 7 bases. This CDR3 region has 15 residues. After removal of 3 bases from V and 0 bases from J, the junction contained 5 bases not matched to a gene. Looked up from germline, CDR1 is MNHEY and CDR2 is SMNVEV (reference sequence). In nucleotides, the CDR3 is TGTGCCAGCAGTTTCTCCGGGACAGTCTCCTACGAGCAGTACTTC. Its protein is CASSFSGTVSYEQYF.

This chain connects TRBV27 to TRBJ2-7, with 8 bases fitting TRBD2. The V gene's germline CDR1 is MNHEY and CDR2 SMNVEV (reference sequence). Trimming removed 7 bases from V and 3 bases from J; junction bases left unmatched: 14. The length of the CDR3 is 16 residues. The CDR3 reads CASTTSFGGRNYEQYF. Written as DNA, the CDR3 is TGTGCCAGCACCACATCCTTCGGCGGGAGGAACTACGAGCAGTACTTC.

The J gene is TRBJ2-7, the V gene TRBV28; TRBD2 aligns across 11 bases. The CDR3 loop spans 15 amino acids. CDR1 and CDR2 from the germline V gene are MDHEN and SYDVKM. V lost 6 bases to trimming and J lost 3 bases; unmatched junction nucleotides: 7. In DNA, the CDR3 is TGTGCCAGCAGGCTAGCGGGAGGCACCTACTACGAGCAGTACTTC. Translating it yields CASRLAGGTYYEQYF.

The chain links TRBV19 to TRBJ2-7; perhaps TRBD2 as D (6 bases). CDR3 length equals 13 residues. Between the trimmed V and J ends, which lost 5 bases and 1 base, there was a span of 9 bases. Germline assignment: CDR1 LNHDA and CDR2 SQIVND (reference sequence). CDR3 in DNA: TGTGCCAGTAGTTGGGACTCATCCTACGAGCAGTACTTC. Protein sequence: CASSWDSSYEQYF.

The V gene is TRBV7-9, the J gene TRBJ2-3; D is unclear. The germline V and J ends were trimmed by 2 bases and 5 bases, with 8 bases remaining between them. This CDR3 comprises 13 residues. CDR1 and CDR2 from the germline V gene are SEHNR and FQNEAQ (reference sequence). The chain's CDR3 is CASSLNLEDTQYF. The CDR3 DNA reads TGTGCCAGCAGCTTAAACCTCGAAGATACGCAGTATTTT.

The rearrangement joins TRBV19 to TRBJ1-2, with D possibly being TRBD1 (5 bases). Germline CDR1 and CDR2: LNHDA and SQIVND (reference sequence). Trimming removed 6 bases at V and 7 bases at J, with 9 bases between. The CDR3 is 11 residues long. The CDR3 DNA sequence: TGTGCCAGTAGCCCAGGGAGTGGCTACACCTTC. Its translation is CASSPGSGYTF.

This clone was seen a few times. The chain is built from TRBV29-1 and TRBJ1-1; 8 positions agree with TRBD1. J gave up 0 bases and V 6 bases, and 6 bases lay outside the gene matches. Germline values: CDR1 SQVTM, CDR2 ANQGSEA. This CDR3 has 14 residues. The CDR3 here is CSVYRTGMNTEAFF. The CDR3 DNA reads TGCAGCGTCTACCGGACAGGGATGAACACTGAAGCTTTCTTT.

This chain links TRBV19 with TRBJ2-1; TRBD2 matches at 10 bases. The CDR3 covers 14 residues. The trim removed 4 bases at V and 9 bases at J, leaving 6 bases unmatched. Germline assignment: CDR1 LNHDA and CDR2 SQIVND (reference sequence). In DNA, the CDR3 is TGTGCCAGTAGTAAGGTGATAGCGGGAGGTGAGCAGTTCTTC. Translated, it gives CASSKVIAGGEQFF.

This CDR3 reads CASSEGFWEKGPGELFF. The CDR3 DNA follows: TGTGCCAGCAGTGAAGGTTTTTGGGAAAAGGGGCCCGGGGAGCTGTTTTTT. V is TRBV25-1 and J is TRBJ2-2, with D possibly being TRBD1 (5 bases). The CDR3 covers 17 residues. V shed 2 bases and J shed 6 bases, with 19 bases lying between them. Germline assignment: CDR1 MGHDK and CDR2 SYGVNS.

Written as DNA, the CDR3 is TGTGCCAGCAGTGAACGGTCGGCCGCCTACAATGAGCAGTTCTTC. Residues: CASSERSAAYNEQFF. The chain joins TRBV6-1 to TRBJ2-1, with D unresolved. Per the germline V gene, CDR1 is MNHNS and CDR2 is SASEGT. This CDR3 has 15 residues. V lost 2 bases to trimming and J lost 2 bases, with 10 bases between them.

The chain links TRBV9 to TRBJ2-4; possibly TRBD2 for D (6 bases). CDR1 SGDLS and CDR2 YYNGEE come from the germline V gene. There are 13 residues in the CDR3. V was trimmed by 0 bases and J by 8 bases, leaving 9 bases between them. Here the CDR3 DNA reads TGTGCCAGCAGCGTAGCCGGGGGAGACATTCAGTACTTC. Amino acid sequence: CASSVAGGDIQYF.

J is TRBJ2-1 and V is TRBV7-2; 9 nucleotides agree with TRBD2. V was pared by 2 bases and J by 7 bases, with 0 bases of the junction left unmatched. Germline lookup yields CDR1 SGHTA and CDR2 FQGNSA. CDR3 length equals 13 residues. CDR3: CASSLSGRNEQFF. The CDR3 DNA sequence: TGTGCCAGCAGCTTAAGCGGGAGGAATGAGCAGTTCTTC.

V and J are TRBV7-9 and TRBJ1-2; TRBD1 matches 8 bases. The CDR3 runs to 17 residues. The J segment lost 2 bases and the V segment lost 5 bases, leaving 13 bases of the junction unmatched. Germline CDR1 reads SEHNR; CDR2 reads FQNEAQ (reference sequence). CDR3 in amino acids: CASSRTGGDRTNYGYTF. In DNA, the CDR3 is TGTGCCAGCAGCAGGACAGGTGGGGACAGGACCAACTATGGCTACACCTTC.

The chain joins TRBV21-1 to TRBJ2-7; TRBD2, as called in the table, went unchecked against the DNA. TRBV21-1 is flagged as a pseudogene. The CDR3 loop spans 13 amino acids. CDR3 protein: CAGRGHKHGQQYF. CDR3 coding DNA: TGTGCCGGGCGGGGGCACAAGCATGGCCAGCAGTACTTC.